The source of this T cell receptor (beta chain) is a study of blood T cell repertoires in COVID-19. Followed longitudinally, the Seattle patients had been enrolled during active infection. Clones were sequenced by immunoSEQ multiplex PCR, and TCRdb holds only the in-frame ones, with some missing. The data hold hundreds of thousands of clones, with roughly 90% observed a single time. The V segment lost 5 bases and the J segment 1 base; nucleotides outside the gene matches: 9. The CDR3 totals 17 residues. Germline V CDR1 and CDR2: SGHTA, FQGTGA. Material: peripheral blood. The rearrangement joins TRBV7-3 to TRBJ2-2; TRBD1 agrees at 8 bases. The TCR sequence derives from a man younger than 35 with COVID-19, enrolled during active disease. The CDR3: CASSPQPGTGNTGELFF. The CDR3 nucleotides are TGTGCCAGCAGCCCCCAACCCGGGACAGGGAACACCGGGGAGCTGTTTTTT.